This T cell receptor (beta chain) was sequenced for a study of T cell changes during pregnancy in multiple sclerosis (dated by TCRdb to about 2019). Study-wide context: The study examined how the T cell repertoire changed over the course of pregnancy in women with multiple sclerosis.

To note about this clone: Its target antigen remains unknown. The record has no base qualities; no much larger clone is one base away.

Relative to germline, V is 3 bases shorter and J is 2 bases shorter, with 10 bases between their ends. Including the terminal cysteine and phenylalanine, the CDR3 comprises 13 residues. Just the 39-base CDR3 DNA is kept, in frame starting at base 1. CDR1 SQVTM and CDR2 ANQGSEA are derived from the germline V gene. Preparation of the library involved the immunoSEQ multiplex PCR assay. This is the immuneACCESS table as TCRdb keeps it, with only in-frame sequences that have V and J called. A part of the clones is gone; compared with another copy, unresolved V genes explain less than half, and the rest is unexplained. In all, the sample holds about 89,000 clones, and approximately 90% of those were seen once. The ten top clones hold roughly 2% of the sample.

The chain employs TRBV29-1 and TRBJ1-2, with no confidently assigned D gene. The sequences come from peripheral blood, collected after pregnancy. This TCR was recovered from a female donor in good health, enrolled as a control in a pregnancy study. The nucleotide sequence reads TGCAGCGTTGATAGAGGAGGGAACTATGGCTACACCTTC. Its protein product is CSVDRGGNYGYTF.